The 20 T cell receptor beta chains below come from one sample, sequenced in a study of blood T cell repertoires in COVID-19. The assay was immunoSEQ multiplex PCR, and TCRdb's table has in-frame clones only and misses some. The sample comprises about 250,000 clones, around 87% of which are singletons, and 2.4% rests with the top ten. Material: PBMCs or T cells enriched from blood (not recorded which). The receptors derive from a woman younger than 30 who had recovered from COVID-19.

This sequence joins TRBV28 and TRBJ1-5; the match to TRBD1 covers 8 bases. After removal of 8 bases from V and 8 bases from J, the junction contained 5 bases not matched to a gene. Per the germline V gene, CDR1 is MDHEN and CDR2 is SYDVKM. This CDR3 spans 12 amino acids. CDR3 sequence reads: CASLTGAEPQHF. The DNA for the CDR3 is TGTGCCAGCCTGACAGGGGCAGAGCCCCAGCATTTT.

A single count supports this clone. The gene calls are TRBV24-1 and TRBJ2-7, with 7 bases lining up with TRBD1. V trimming: 10 bases; J trimming: 7 bases; junction bases outside the gene matches: 9. This CDR3 has 12 amino acids. From germline, CDR1 is KGHDR and CDR2 SFDVKD. CDR3 DNA sequence: TGTGCCACAGCTGACAGGGTAGGGGAGCAGTACTTC. It is translated as CATADRVGEQYF.

This chain joins TRBV5-1 and TRBJ1-2; no clear D gene. V lost 0 bases and J 0 bases, leaving 9 bases between the germline ends. This CDR3 region has 15 residues. Germline V gives CDR1 SGHRS, CDR2 YFSETQ. Here the CDR3 DNA reads TGCGCCAGCAGCTTGGATACAGCCCCTAACTATGGCTACACCTTC. It codes for CASSLDTAPNYGYTF.

The CDR3 bases are TGCGCCAGCAGTGAGTCGCTATTTTTCGGCACCGCGGGAGAAAAACTGTTTTTT. Protein product: CASSESLFFGTAGEKLFF. The chain joins TRBV10-2 to TRBJ1-4; D gene unclear. The V and J ends lost 0 bases and 8 bases respectively, with 22 bases between them. This CDR3 has 18 amino acids. Germline-derived CDR1 and CDR2 are WSHSY and SAAADI.

The chain joins TRBV28 to TRBJ2-7; tentatively, D is TRBD1 (7 bases). Germline V CDR1 and CDR2: MDHEN, SYDVKM. Trimming cost V 5 bases and J 2 bases, with 13 bases left between them. There are 14 residues in the CDR3. The CDR3 is CASSPRDSPYEQYF. CDR3 bases: TGTGCCAGCAGTCCGCGGGACAGCCCCTACGAGCAGTACTTC.

The chain has TRBV5-5 and TRBJ2-7; D possibly corresponds to TRBD2 (5 bases). Trimming stripped 3 bases from V and 0 bases from J, with 13 bases between. This CDR3 comprises 15 residues. Germline V gene lookup returns CDR1 SGHKS and CDR2 YYEKEE (reference sequence). The chain's CDR3 is CASSSYRDSSYEQYF. CDR3 in DNA: TGTGCCAGCAGCTCATACCGGGATAGCTCCTACGAGCAGTACTTC.

V usage is TRBV30 and J usage is TRBJ1-2; D is possibly TRBD1 (6 bases). Trimming shortened V by 2 bases and J by 3 bases, and 10 bases separated the two germline ends. Per germline, CDR1 GTSNPN and CDR2 SVGIG (reference sequence). This CDR3 region has 13 residues. The CDR3 bases are TGTGCCTGGAGTCCAGGGGACGACTATGGCTACACCTTC. It yields the protein CAWSPGDDYGYTF.

The rearrangement links TRBV28 to TRBJ1-1, with D possibly matching TRBD1 (5 bases). The V end was cut by 8 bases, the J end by 4 bases, with 14 bases between. Germline CDR1 is MDHEN and CDR2 is SYDVKM. The CDR3 is made up of 13 amino acids. CDR3 bases: TGTGCCAGCGCGCCAGGGAAGGGCACTGAAGCTTTCTTT. It translates to CASAPGKGTEAFF.

The chain is built from TRBV28 and TRBJ1-5; 7 bases are a match to TRBD1. V lost 6 bases, J lost 4 bases, and 3 bases stayed unmatched. The CDR3 covers 13 residues. Germline V gives CDR1 MDHEN, CDR2 SYDVKM. In DNA, the CDR3 is TGTGCCAGCAGCGGGGACAGAAATCAGCCCCAGCATTTT. This sequence encodes CASSGDRNQPQHF.

This chain uses TRBV9 with TRBJ1-1, with D unresolved. Trimming shortened V by 0 bases and J by 4 bases, and 7 bases separated the two germline ends. This CDR3 contains 13 residues. The germline CDR1 and CDR2 sequences are SGDLS and YYNGEE. CDR3 bases: TGTGCCAGCAGCGTAGTAGAGGGCACTGAAGCTTTCTTT. It codes for CASSVVEGTEAFF.

Written as DNA, the CDR3 is TGTGCCAGCACAGTGAGGGGGTTGGATGGCTACACCTTC. It specifies CASTVRGLDGYTF. This rearrangement joins TRBV12-3 or TRBV12-4 to TRBJ1-2; D might be TRBD1 (6 bases). This CDR3 is built from 13 residues. V dropped 7 bases and J dropped 6 bases, with 15 bases sitting between them.

The table lists this clone with a count of one. CDR3 protein: CASPDSSGNTIYF. CDR3 sequence (DNA): TGCGCCAGCCCGGACAGCTCTGGAAACACCATATATTTT. V is TRBV5-1 and J is TRBJ1-3, with D tentatively TRBD1 (6 bases). Germline V gives CDR1 SGHRS, CDR2 YFSETQ. The CDR3 totals 13 residues. The germline V and J ends were trimmed by 7 bases and 0 bases, with 8 bases remaining between them.

The J gene is TRBJ2-2, the V gene TRBV5-1; 9 bases agree with TRBD2. The V and J ends lost 3 bases and 5 bases, in that order; junction bases with no gene match: 5. There are 15 residues in the CDR3. The germline CDR1 and CDR2 sequences are SGHRS and YFSETQ. The CDR3 DNA sequence: TGCGCCAGCAGCTCCTGGACTAGCGATACCGGGGAGCTGTTTTTT. Translating gives CASSSWTSDTGELFF.

The chain uses TRBV18 and TRBJ1-1, with 10 positions matching TRBD1. The CDR3 is 15 residues long. V was clipped by 0 bases and J by 4 bases; unmatched bases: 2. Germline V gene data show CDR1 as KGHSH and CDR2 as LQKENI. CDR3 DNA: TGTGCCAGCTCACCACCACGGGACAGGGGCACTGAAGCTTTCTTT. This encodes CASSPPRDRGTEAFF.

Points on this clone: Other nucleotide sequences from this sample produce the same CDR3. The V call is TRBV2, the J call TRBJ1-3; no firm D call. The ends were cut back, 8 bases at V and 1 base at J, with 6 bases in the middle. Germline-derived CDR1 and CDR2 are SNHLY and FYNNEI. CDR3 size: 12 residues. DNA for the CDR3: TGTGCCAGCCGGAGGTCTGGAAACACCATATATTTT. Amino acids: CASRRSGNTIYF.

This chain links TRBV30 with TRBJ1-1; 9 bases match TRBD1. V lost 2 bases, J lost 8 bases, and 3 bases stayed unmatched. Germline CDR1 reads GTSNPN; CDR2 reads SVGIG (reference sequence). The CDR3 sequence is 12 residues long. The CDR3 reads CAWSTGTGEAFF. The CDR3 nucleotides are TGTGCCTGGAGTACTGGGACAGGGGAAGCTTTCTTT.

This clone has just one count. The chain joins TRBV19 to TRBJ1-5; 7 nucleotides align to TRBD1. Trimming cost V 3 bases and J 7 bases; bases outside gene matches: 15. The CDR3 totals 17 residues. CDR1 and CDR2 (germline): LNHDA, SQIVND (reference sequence). CDR3 bases: TGTGCCAGTAGTATCCCAGACAGGGACGGGCAGCGGCAGCCCCAGCATTTT. Translation: CASSIPDRDGQRQPQHF. The full variable domain, rest sourced from reference TRBV19 and TRBJ1-5, is DGGITQSPKYLFRKEGQNVTLSCEQNLNHDAMYWYRQDPGQGLRLIYYSQIVNDFQKGDIAEGYSVSREKKESFPLTVTSAQKNPTAFYLCASSIPDRDGQRQPQHFGDGTRLSIL.

This chain connects TRBV5-1 to TRBJ2-2; TRBD2 is a possible D gene (5 bases). CDR3 size: 15 residues. The V and J ends lost 6 bases and 3 bases respectively, with 15 bases between them. Germline lookup yields CDR1 SGHRS and CDR2 YFSETQ. CDR3 in amino acids: CASTWGAGDTGELFF. The CDR3 DNA is TGCGCCAGCACCTGGGGAGCCGGGGACACCGGGGAGCTGTTTTTT.

This sequence joins TRBV4-1 and TRBJ2-7; the D is unclear. Trimming took off 2 bases at V and 4 bases at J, with 6 bases between the two ends. The CDR3 loop spans 12 amino acids. Germline-derived CDR1 and CDR2 are MGHRA and YSYEKL. The CDR3: CASSQTEYEQYF. In nucleotides, the CDR3 is TGCGCCAGCAGCCAAACAGAGTACGAGCAGTACTTC.

This clone was found once. The chain's CDR3 is CASSQYRGRSGANVLTF. As DNA, the CDR3 is TGTGCCAGCAGCCAATACAGGGGGCGGAGTGGGGCCAACGTCCTGACTTTC. This chain links TRBV5-8 with TRBJ2-6; 9 nucleotides agree with TRBD1. CDR3 size: 17 residues. Germline CDR1 SGHTS, CDR2 YDEGEE. J was trimmed by 3 bases and V by 4 bases; bases with no gene match: 8.